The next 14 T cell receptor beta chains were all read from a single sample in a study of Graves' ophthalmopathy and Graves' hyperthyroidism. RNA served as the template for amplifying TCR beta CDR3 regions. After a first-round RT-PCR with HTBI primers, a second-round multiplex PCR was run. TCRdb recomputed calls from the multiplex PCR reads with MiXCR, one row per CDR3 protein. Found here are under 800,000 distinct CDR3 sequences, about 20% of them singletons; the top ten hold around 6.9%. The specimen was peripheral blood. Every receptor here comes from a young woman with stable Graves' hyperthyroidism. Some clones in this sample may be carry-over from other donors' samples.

CDR3 sequence (DNA): TGCGCCAGCAGCCCCCTGACAGGGAACACTGAAGCTTTCTTT. It translates to CASSPLTGNTEAFF. The chain joins TRBV4-1 to TRBJ1-1, with D perhaps TRBD1 (6 bases). V shed 4 bases and J shed 1 base, with 10 bases lying between them. This CDR3 is 14 amino acids long. Germline-derived CDR1 and CDR2 are MGHRA and YSYEKL.

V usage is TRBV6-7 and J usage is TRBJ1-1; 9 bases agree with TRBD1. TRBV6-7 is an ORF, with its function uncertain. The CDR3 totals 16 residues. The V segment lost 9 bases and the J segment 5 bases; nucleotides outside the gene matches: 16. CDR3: CAREFLTGGPKTEAFF. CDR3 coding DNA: TGTGCCAGGGAGTTTCTAACAGGGGGCCCCAAGACTGAAGCTTTCTTT.

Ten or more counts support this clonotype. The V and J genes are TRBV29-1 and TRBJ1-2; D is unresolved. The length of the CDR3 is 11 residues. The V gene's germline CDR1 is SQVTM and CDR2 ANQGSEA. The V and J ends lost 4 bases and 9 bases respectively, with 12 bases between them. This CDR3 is CSVGRRESYTF. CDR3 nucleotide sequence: TGCAGCGTTGGCCGCCGGGAGAGCTACACCTTC.

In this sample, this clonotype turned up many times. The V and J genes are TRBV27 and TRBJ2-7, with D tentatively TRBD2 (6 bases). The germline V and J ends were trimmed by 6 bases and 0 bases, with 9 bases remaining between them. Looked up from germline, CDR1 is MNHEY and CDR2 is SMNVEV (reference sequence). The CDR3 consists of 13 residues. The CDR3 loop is CASSGGSSYEQYF. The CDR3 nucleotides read TGTGCCAGCAGCGGGGGTAGCTCCTACGAGCAGTACTTC.

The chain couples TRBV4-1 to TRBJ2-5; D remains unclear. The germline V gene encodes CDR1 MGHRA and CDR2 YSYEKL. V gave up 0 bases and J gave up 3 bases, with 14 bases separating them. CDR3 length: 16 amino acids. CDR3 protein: CASSQDPRARKETQYF. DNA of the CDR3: TGCGCCAGCAGCCAAGACCCAAGGGCGCGAAAAGAGACCCAGTACTTC.

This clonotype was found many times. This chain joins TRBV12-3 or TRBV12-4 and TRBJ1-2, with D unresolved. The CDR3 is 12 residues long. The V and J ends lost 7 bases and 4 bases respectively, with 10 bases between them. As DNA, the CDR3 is TGTGCCAGCACCTCGGGAAGCTATGGCTACACCTTC. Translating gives CASTSGSYGYTF.

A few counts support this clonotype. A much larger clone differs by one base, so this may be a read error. The CDR3 is CSSSSRTGATEQYF. In DNA form, the CDR3 reads TGCTCCAGCAGTAGCAGGACAGGGGCTACCGAGCAGTACTTC. The chain has TRBV5-1 and TRBJ2-7; TRBD1 aligns across 9 bases. CDR1 is SGHRS and CDR2 is YFSETQ in the germline V gene. The CDR3 is made up of 14 amino acids.

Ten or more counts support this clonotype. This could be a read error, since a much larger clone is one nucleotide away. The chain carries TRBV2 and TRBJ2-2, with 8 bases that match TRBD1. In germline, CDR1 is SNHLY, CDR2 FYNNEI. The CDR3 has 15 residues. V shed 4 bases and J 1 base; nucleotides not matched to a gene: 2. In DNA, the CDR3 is TGTGCCAGCAGTGCCGGGACAGGGAACACCGGGGAGCTGTTTTTT. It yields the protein CASSAGTGNTGELFF.

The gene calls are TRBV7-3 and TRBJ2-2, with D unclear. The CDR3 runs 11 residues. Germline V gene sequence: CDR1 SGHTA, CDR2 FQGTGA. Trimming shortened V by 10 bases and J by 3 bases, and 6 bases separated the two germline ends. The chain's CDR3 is CATRDTGELFF. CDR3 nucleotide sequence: TGTGCCACTCGAGACACCGGGGAGCTGTTTTTT.

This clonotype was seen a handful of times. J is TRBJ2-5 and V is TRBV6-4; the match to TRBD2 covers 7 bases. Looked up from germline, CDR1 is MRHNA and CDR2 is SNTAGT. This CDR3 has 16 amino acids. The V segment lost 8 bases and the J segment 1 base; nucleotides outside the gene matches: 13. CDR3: CASSPQLRGIQETQYF. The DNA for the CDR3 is TGTGCCAGCTCCCCCCAGCTGCGGGGGATCCAAGAGACCCAGTACTTC.

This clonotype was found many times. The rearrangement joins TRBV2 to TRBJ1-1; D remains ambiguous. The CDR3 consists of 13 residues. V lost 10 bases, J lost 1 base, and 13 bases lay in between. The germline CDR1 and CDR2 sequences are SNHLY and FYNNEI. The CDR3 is CATAPGENTEAFF. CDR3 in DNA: TGTGCCACCGCCCCGGGAGAGAACACTGAAGCTTTCTTT.

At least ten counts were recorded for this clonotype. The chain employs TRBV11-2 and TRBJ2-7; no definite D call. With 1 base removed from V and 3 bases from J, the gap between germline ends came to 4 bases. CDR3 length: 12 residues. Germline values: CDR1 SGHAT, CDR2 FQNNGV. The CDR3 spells CASSLAIYEQYF. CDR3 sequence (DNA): TGTGCCAGCAGCTTAGCTATCTACGAGCAGTACTTC.

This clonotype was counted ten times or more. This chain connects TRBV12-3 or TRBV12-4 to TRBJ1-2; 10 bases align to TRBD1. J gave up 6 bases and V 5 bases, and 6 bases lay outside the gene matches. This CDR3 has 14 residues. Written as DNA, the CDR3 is TGTGCCAGCAGTCGAAGACAGGGGGCTGATGGCTACACCTTC. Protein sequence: CASSRRQGADGYTF.

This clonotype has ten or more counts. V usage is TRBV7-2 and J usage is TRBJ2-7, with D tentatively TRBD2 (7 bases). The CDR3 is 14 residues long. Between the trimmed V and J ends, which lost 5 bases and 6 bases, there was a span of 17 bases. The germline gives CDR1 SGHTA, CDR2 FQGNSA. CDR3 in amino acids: CASSRLGGGREQYF. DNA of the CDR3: TGTGCCAGCAGCCGGCTAGGGGGAGGGCGCGAGCAGTACTTC. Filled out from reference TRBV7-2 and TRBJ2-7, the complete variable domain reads GAGVSQSPSNKVTEKGKDVELRCDPISGHTALYWYRQSLGQGLEFLIYFQGNSAPDKSGLPSDRFSAERTGGSVSTLTIQRTQQEDSAVYLCASSRLGGGREQYFGPGTRLTVT.